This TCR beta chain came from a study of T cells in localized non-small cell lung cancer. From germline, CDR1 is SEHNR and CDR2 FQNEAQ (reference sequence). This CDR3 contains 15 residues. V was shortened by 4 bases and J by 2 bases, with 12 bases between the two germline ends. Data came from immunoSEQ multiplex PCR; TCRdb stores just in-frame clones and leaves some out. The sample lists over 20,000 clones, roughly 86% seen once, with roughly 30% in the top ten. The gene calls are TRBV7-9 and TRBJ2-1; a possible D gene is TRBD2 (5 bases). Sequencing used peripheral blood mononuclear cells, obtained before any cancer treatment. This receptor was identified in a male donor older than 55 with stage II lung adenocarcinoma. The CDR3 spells CASSSRGPPYNEQFF. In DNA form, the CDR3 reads TGTGCCAGCAGCTCCCGGGGTCCCCCCTACAATGAGCAGTTCTTC.